The sequence of this T cell receptor (beta chain) was determined in a study of prognosis after radiotherapy for stage I lung cancer. Study findings and constraints: The question of whether the expanded TCR clones were tumor-specific was not determined.

Germline CDR1 reads SGHVS; CDR2 reads FNYEAQ. The CDR3 length is 13 residues. V lost 0 bases, J lost 8 bases, and 8 bases lay in between. The genomic DNA TCR beta CDR3 region underwent two rounds of multiplex PCR. Primers were specific to each TRBV and TRBJ gene in first-round PCR. TCRdb itself ran the multiplex PCR reads through MiXCR, one entry per CDR3 protein. The sample records about 20,000 distinct CDR3 sequences, roughly 47% being singletons. This clonotype was counted many times. What it binds is not known. The chain joins TRBV7-6 to TRBJ2-1; D may be TRBD2 (6 bases). The material was PBMCs, obtained before or after stereotactic body radiation therapy (not recorded which). This TCR came from a donor of 50 years or more with non-small cell lung cancer. The CDR3 reads CASSLAGGYEQFF. The CDR3 DNA reads as TGTGCCAGCAGCTTAGCCGGGGGATATGAGCAGTTCTTC. Full variable domain (remainder filled in from reference TRBV7-6 and TRBJ2-1): GAGVSQSPRYKVTKRGQDVALRCDPISGHVSLYWYRQALGQGPEFLTYFNYEAQQDKSGLPNDRFSAERPEGSISTLTIQRTEQRDSAMYRCASSLAGGYEQFFGPGTRLTVL.